The 16 T cell receptor beta chains given below trace back to one sample, sequenced in a study of vaccination effects on CD4 cells after COVID-19. Some clones are missing from TCRdb's copy, which holds only in-frame ones; the method was immunoSEQ multiplex PCR. The repertoire holds more than 20,000 clones, with approximately 72% as singletons. Antigen-specific CD4+ T cells were first expanded with viral peptide pools by the ViraFEST assay and only then sequenced. Following culture for 9 to 11 days, CD4+ T cells were isolated. The person acquired a PCR-confirmed SARS-CoV-2 infection between March and December 2020. Their specific antigens are unknown. The sample in question was CD4+ T cells from PBMCs cultured with a peptide pool, obtained before COVID-19 vaccination. The receptors originated from a human donor who had a prior SARS-CoV-2 infection.

This rearrangement joins TRBV14 to TRBJ2-7; D perhaps matches TRBD2 (5 bases). Germline CDR1 and CDR2: SGHDN and FVKESK. This CDR3 contains 15 residues. V gave up 5 bases and J gave up 2 bases, with 16 bases separating them. CDR3 sequence: CASSRAGLRPYEQYF. The CDR3 DNA follows: TGTGCCAGCAGCAGGGCAGGACTTAGGCCCTACGAGCAGTACTTC. Using reference TRBV14 and TRBJ2-7 for the parts outside the CDR3, the full variable domain is EAGVTQFPSHSVIEKGQTVTLRCDPISGHDNLYWYRRVMGKEIKFLLHFVKESKQDESGMPNNRFLAERTGGTYSTLKVQPAELEDSGVYFCASSRAGLRPYEQYFGPGTRLTVT.

CDR3 residues: CASSEAGGHSPLHF. In nucleotides, the CDR3 is TGTGCCAGCAGCGAGGCGGGGGGGCATTCACCCCTCCACTTT. V and J are TRBV13 and TRBJ1-6; maybe TRBD1 (6 bases). The CDR3 sequence is 14 residues long. Trimming shortened V by 5 bases and J by 8 bases, and 13 bases separated the two germline ends. CDR1 PRHDT and CDR2 FYEKMQ come from the germline V gene (reference sequence).

This chain joins TRBV27 and TRBJ2-3; D possibly corresponds to TRBD1 (6 bases). CDR3 length: 13 residues. Deletions cut 6 bases from V and 3 bases from J, with 10 bases between. Germline CDR1 MNHEY, CDR2 SMNVEV (reference sequence). CDR3 DNA: TGTGCCAGCAGCCAAAGGGGGACAGATACGCAGTATTTT. This sequence encodes CASSQRGTDTQYF.

The rearrangement links TRBV5-6 to TRBJ2-1, with 12 bases that match TRBD1. The CDR3 totals 17 residues. Germline CDR1 reads SGHDT; CDR2 reads YYEEEE. J lost 8 bases, V lost 0 bases, and 9 bases had no gene match. In nucleotides, the CDR3 is TGTGCCAGCAGCTTGGTTGGGACAGGGGGCGAAAAGCATGAGCAGTTCTTC. This translates into CASSLVGTGGEKHEQFF.

Here the CDR3 DNA reads TGTGCCAGTAGTACGGATACTAGCGCCTCCGGGGAGCTGTTTTTT. Amino acids: CASSTDTSASGELFF. The chain couples TRBV19 to TRBJ2-2; 7 positions match TRBD2. This CDR3 has 15 residues. Germline-derived CDR1 and CDR2 are LNHDA and SQIVND (reference sequence). The trim removed 4 bases at V and 6 bases at J, leaving 8 bases unmatched.

V is TRBV4-3 and J is TRBJ2-7; 13 positions match TRBD2. The germline V gene has CDR1 LGHNA and CDR2 YSLEER. J gave up 2 bases and V 2 bases, and 3 bases lay outside the gene matches. The CDR3 is made up of 16 amino acids. The DNA for the CDR3 is TGCGCCAGCAGCCAACAACTAGCGGGAGGGCCCTACGAGCAGTACTTC. Protein sequence: CASSQQLAGGPYEQYF.

The J gene is TRBJ2-1, the V gene TRBV6-5; D might be TRBD2 (6 bases). The germline V gene has CDR1 MNHEY and CDR2 SVGAGI. Trimming left V 4 bases short and J 7 bases short, with 17 bases between. The CDR3 runs 15 residues. CDR3 nucleotide sequence: TGTGCCAGCAGTTGGGTGCTCGGCGGAGGGAATGAGCAGTTCTTC. The encoded protein is CASSWVLGGGNEQFF.

The V and J genes are TRBV6-6 and TRBJ1-2; D gene ambiguous. This CDR3 spans 16 amino acids. The ends were cut back, 0 bases at V and 4 bases at J, with 15 bases in the middle. Per germline, CDR1 MNHNY and CDR2 SVGAGI (reference sequence). DNA for the CDR3: TGTGCCAGCAGTTACTCGAGGGCGGCGGACTTCTATGGCTACACCTTC. Translated: CASSYSRAADFYGYTF.

The V call is TRBV5-1, the J call TRBJ1-5, with D possibly being TRBD1 (6 bases). V was pared by 4 bases and J by 3 bases, with 14 bases between. Germline-derived CDR1 and CDR2 are SGHRS and YFSETQ. The CDR3 runs to 15 residues. The DNA of the CDR3 is TGCGCCAGCAGCCCAACGACAGGTCTCAATCAGCCCCAGCATTTT. Translation gives CASSPTTGLNQPQHF.

The rearrangement uses TRBV9 and TRBJ2-1; no firm D call. The length of the CDR3 is 12 residues. Trimming pared 3 bases from V and 9 bases from J, leaving 10 bases between. Germline-derived CDR1 and CDR2 are SGDLS and YYNGEE. The CDR3 region has the DNA TGTGCCAGCAGCGCTTTGGGCACTGAGCAGTTCTTC. It is translated as CASSALGTEQFF. Using reference TRBV9 and TRBJ2-1 for the parts outside the CDR3, the full variable domain is DSGVTQTPKHLITATGQRVTLRCSPRSGDLSVYWYQQSLDQGLQFLIQYYNGEERAKGNILERFSAQQFPDLHSELNLSSLELGDSALYFCASSALGTEQFFGPGTRLTVL.

The CDR3 loop reads CASSLVEGFEQYF. CDR3 bases: TGCGCCAGCAGCTTGGTTGAGGGATTCGAGCAGTACTTC. The rearrangement links TRBV5-1 to TRBJ2-7; D is possibly TRBD2 (5 bases). V lost 0 bases and J lost 6, with 10 bases in between. This CDR3 spans 13 amino acids. The germline V gene encodes CDR1 SGHRS and CDR2 YFSETQ.

The chain recombines TRBV7-2 with TRBJ2-1; D possibly corresponds to TRBD2 (5 bases). From germline, CDR1 is SGHTA and CDR2 FQGNSA. V lost 3 bases and J lost 10, with 10 bases in between. CDR3 length: 12 residues. The CDR3 protein is CASSFEGREQFF. CDR3 bases: TGTGCCAGCAGCTTTGAGGGCCGGGAGCAGTTCTTC.

This chain joins TRBV10-3 and TRBJ1-1; possible D gene TRBD1, 5 bases. V was trimmed by 10 bases and J by 1 base, leaving 16 bases between them. CDR1 and CDR2 (germline): ENHRY, SYGVKD. This CDR3 has 14 residues. CDR3 nucleotide sequence: TGTGCCAGCGGGAGGGGTGGAGAGAACACTGAAGCTTTCTTT. It specifies CASGRGGENTEAFF.

This clone has just one count. V and J are TRBV7-2 and TRBJ2-5; D is unresolved. Germline-derived CDR1 and CDR2 are SGHTA and FQGNSA. V was clipped by 5 bases and J by 9 bases, with 13 bases between them. The length of the CDR3 is 12 residues. CDR3 sequence reads: CASSQRTWAQYF. The CDR3 coding sequence is TGTGCCAGCAGCCAACGGACGTGGGCCCAGTACTTC. Based on the CDR3 plus reference TRBV7-2 and TRBJ2-5, the full variable domain is GAGVSQSPSNKVTEKGKDVELRCDPISGHTALYWYRQSLGQGLEFLIYFQGNSAPDKSGLPSDRFSAERTGGSVSTLTIQRTQQEDSAVYLCASSQRTWAQYFGPGTRLLVL.

CDR3 DNA sequence: TGCAGCGTCGCGAGGGGGTGGGGGATGAACACTGAAGCTTTCTTT. Amino acids: CSVARGWGMNTEAFF. This chain uses TRBV29-1 with TRBJ1-1; D is possibly TRBD1 (6 bases). The germline V and J ends were trimmed by 6 bases and 0 bases, with 17 bases remaining between them. CDR1 and CDR2 from the germline V gene are SQVTM and ANQGSEA. The CDR3 is 15 amino acids.

The rearrangement uses TRBV7-3 and TRBJ2-7, with TRBD1 matching over 7 bases. This CDR3 region has 14 residues. CDR1 and CDR2 (germline): SGHTA, FQGTGA. Unmatched junction bases numbered 8, after V lost 3 bases and J lost 6 bases. The CDR3 sequence is CASSFSGGSGEQYF. The DNA for the CDR3 is TGTGCCAGCAGCTTCTCAGGGGGTTCGGGCGAGCAGTACTTC.